The 7 T cell receptor beta chains below all came from one sample that was sequenced in a study of blood T cell repertoires in COVID-19. The method was immunoSEQ multiplex PCR; TCRdb's version includes in-frame clones alone and lacks a portion of them. The sample has 70,000 to 100,000 clones, roughly 90% seen once; the top ten hold approximately 2.6%. The material sequenced was peripheral blood. The source is a man between 50 and 59 years old with COVID-19, enrolled during active disease.

A single count supports this clone. The V call is TRBV11-2, the J call TRBJ2-7; TRBD1 might be the D (6 bases). V lost 5 bases to trimming and J lost 4 bases, with 12 bases between them. This CDR3 comprises 13 residues. The germline V gene has CDR1 SGHAT and CDR2 FQNNGV. The CDR3 loop is CASSQGQKYEQYF. CDR3 DNA sequence: TGTGCCAGCAGCCAGGGACAAAAATACGAGCAGTACTTC.

This chain uses TRBV19 with TRBJ2-3; 12 positions match TRBD1. V lost 4 bases, J lost 0 bases, and 5 bases stayed unmatched. The CDR3 extends over 17 amino acids. Germline V gene sequence: CDR1 LNHDA, CDR2 SQIVND (reference sequence). This chain's CDR3 is CASSTPGQGASTDTQYF. CDR3 sequence (DNA): TGTGCCAGTAGTACACCGGGACAGGGGGCAAGCACAGATACGCAGTATTTT.

The chain combines TRBV18 with TRBJ1-1; D gene ambiguous. The CDR3 extends over 13 amino acids. The V gene's germline CDR1 is KGHSH and CDR2 LQKENI. V lost 6 bases, J lost 7 bases, and 15 bases lay in between. The CDR3 DNA reads TGTGCCAGCTCGAATAGCGACACCCGTGAAGCTTTCTTT. Its protein product is CASSNSDTREAFF.

V usage is TRBV14 and J usage is TRBJ1-2, with D perhaps matching TRBD1 (5 bases). V was cut by 4 bases and J by 4 bases, with 19 bases left in between. The CDR3 runs to 16 residues. In germline, CDR1 is SGHDN, CDR2 FVKESK. In nucleotides, the CDR3 is TGTGCCAGCAGCCCCTTCATGGGCAGGGCTAGCTATGGCTACACCTTC. This gives the protein CASSPFMGRASYGYTF.

V is TRBV6-5 and J is TRBJ1-1; D may be TRBD1 (5 bases). The CDR3 totals 14 residues. V dropped 6 bases and J dropped 6 bases, with 17 bases sitting between them. CDR1 MNHEY and CDR2 SVGAGI come from the germline V gene. CDR3 sequence reads: CASRLQADGSEAFF. CDR3 in DNA: TGTGCCAGCAGATTACAGGCCGATGGGTCTGAAGCTTTCTTT.

This clone has only a few counts. The rearrangement links TRBV28 to TRBJ1-5, with D perhaps matching TRBD1 (6 bases). V was cut by 0 bases and J by 1 base, with 16 bases left in between. The CDR3 runs to 18 residues. CDR1 and CDR2 (germline): MDHEN, SYDVKM. CDR3 sequence: CASSLWPFGQGSNQPQHF. CDR3 nucleotide sequence: TGTGCCAGCAGTTTATGGCCTTTTGGTCAGGGGAGCAATCAGCCCCAGCATTTT.

The genes are TRBV19 and TRBJ1-5; 7 bases fit TRBD1. V gave up 6 bases and J gave up 4 bases; unmatched junction bases: 6. The CDR3 loop spans 14 amino acids. From germline, CDR1 is LNHDA and CDR2 SQIVND (reference sequence). This chain's CDR3 is CASSLARGNQPQHF. The CDR3 DNA reads TGTGCCAGTAGCCTGGCCAGGGGGAATCAGCCCCAGCATTTT. Based on the CDR3 plus reference TRBV19 and TRBJ1-5, the full variable domain is DGGITQSPKYLFRKEGQNVTLSCEQNLNHDAMYWYRQDPGQGLRLIYYSQIVNDFQKGDIAEGYSVSREKKESFPLTVTSAQKNPTAFYLCASSLARGNQPQHFGDGTRLSIL.